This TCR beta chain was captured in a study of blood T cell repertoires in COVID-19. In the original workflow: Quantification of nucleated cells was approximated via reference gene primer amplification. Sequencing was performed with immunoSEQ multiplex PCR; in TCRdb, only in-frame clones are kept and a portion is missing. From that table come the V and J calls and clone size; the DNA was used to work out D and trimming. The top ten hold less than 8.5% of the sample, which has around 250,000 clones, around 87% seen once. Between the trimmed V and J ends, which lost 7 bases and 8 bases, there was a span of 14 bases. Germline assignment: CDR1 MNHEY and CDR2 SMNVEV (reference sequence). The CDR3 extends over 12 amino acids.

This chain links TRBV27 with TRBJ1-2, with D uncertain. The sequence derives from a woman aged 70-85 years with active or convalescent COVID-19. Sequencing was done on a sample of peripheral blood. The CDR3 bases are TGTGCCAGCACCGGACCCGGAGGGGGCTACACCTTC. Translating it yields CASTGPGGGYTF.